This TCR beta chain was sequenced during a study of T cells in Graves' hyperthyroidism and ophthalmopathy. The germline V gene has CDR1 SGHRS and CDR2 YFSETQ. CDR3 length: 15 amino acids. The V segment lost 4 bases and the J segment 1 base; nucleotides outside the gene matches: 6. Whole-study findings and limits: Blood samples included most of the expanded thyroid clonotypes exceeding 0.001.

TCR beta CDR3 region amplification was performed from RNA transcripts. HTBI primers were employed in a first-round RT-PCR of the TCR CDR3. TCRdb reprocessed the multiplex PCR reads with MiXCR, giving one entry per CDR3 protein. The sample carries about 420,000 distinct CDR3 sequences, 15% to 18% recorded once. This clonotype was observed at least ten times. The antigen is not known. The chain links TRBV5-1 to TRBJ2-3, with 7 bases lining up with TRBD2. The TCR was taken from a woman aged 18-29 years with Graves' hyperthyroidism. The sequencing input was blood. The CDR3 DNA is TGCGCCAGCAGCCTCGGGACTATCCGCACAGATACGCAGTATTTT. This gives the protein CASSLGTIRTDTQYF.